The TCR beta chain under discussion was sequenced for a study of T cell responses to AZD1222 COVID-19 vaccine. Of note for this clone: Its matching antigen is unknown.

The CDR3 runs 15 residues. V lost 2 bases to trimming and J lost 4 bases; unmatched junction nucleotides: 6. The V gene's germline CDR1 is SGHTA and CDR2 FQGNSA. Study-wide results and limits: At baseline, seropositivity was found in only six or seven AZD1222 recipients.

The protocol was immunoSEQ multiplex PCR, while the TCRdb copy is restricted to in-frame clones and leaves out a portion. The data hold approximately 110,000 clones, with more than 70% observed a single time. Material: peripheral blood, obtained on day 0 of AZD1222 vaccination. The clonotype comes from an adult in good health. The chain combines TRBV7-2 with TRBJ2-3; 7 bases match TRBD2. The CDR3 here is CASSLYRGVSDTQYF. DNA for the CDR3: TGTGCCAGCAGCTTATACCGGGGGGTCTCAGATACGCAGTATTTT.